This T cell receptor beta chain is from a study of response to subunit inactivated influenza vaccine. Study-level findings and limits: Authors suggested seasonal influenza vaccinations each recruit few new T cells.

The CDR3 totals 14 residues. V was pared by 0 bases and J by 7 bases, with 5 bases of the junction left unmatched. Germline CDR1 reads DFQATT; CDR2 reads SNEGSKA (reference sequence). Each CDR3 protein is one row after TCRdb ran MiXCR on the RT-PCR reads. The sample lists approximately 480,000 distinct CDR3 sequences; approximately 9.9% were seen once. Remarks on this clonotype: The target antigen is unknown.

This TCR was sampled from a man aged 45 to 65 who received an inactivated influenza vaccine. Sequences were derived from PBMCs from blood, sampled 40 to 50 days after vaccination. V is TRBV20-1 and J is TRBJ2-2; TRBD2 matches 7 bases. DNA for the CDR3: TGCAGTGCTAGAGACGGGGGGAAGGACGGGGAGCTGTTTTTT. This sequence encodes CSARDGGKDGELFF.